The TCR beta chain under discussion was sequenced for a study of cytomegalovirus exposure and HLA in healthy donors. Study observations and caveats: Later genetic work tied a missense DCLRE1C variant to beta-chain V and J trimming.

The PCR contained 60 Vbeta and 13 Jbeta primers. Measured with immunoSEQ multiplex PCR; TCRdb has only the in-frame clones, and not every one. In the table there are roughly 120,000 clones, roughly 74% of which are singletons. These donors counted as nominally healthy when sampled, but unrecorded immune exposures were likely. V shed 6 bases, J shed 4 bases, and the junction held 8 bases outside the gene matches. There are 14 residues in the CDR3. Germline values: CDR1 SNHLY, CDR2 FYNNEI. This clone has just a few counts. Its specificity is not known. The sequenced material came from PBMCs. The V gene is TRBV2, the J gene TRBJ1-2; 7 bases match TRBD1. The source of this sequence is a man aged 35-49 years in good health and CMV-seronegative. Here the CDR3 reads CASSRDSLLYGYTF. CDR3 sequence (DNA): TGTGCCAGCAGCCGGGACAGCCTCCTCTATGGCTACACCTTC.